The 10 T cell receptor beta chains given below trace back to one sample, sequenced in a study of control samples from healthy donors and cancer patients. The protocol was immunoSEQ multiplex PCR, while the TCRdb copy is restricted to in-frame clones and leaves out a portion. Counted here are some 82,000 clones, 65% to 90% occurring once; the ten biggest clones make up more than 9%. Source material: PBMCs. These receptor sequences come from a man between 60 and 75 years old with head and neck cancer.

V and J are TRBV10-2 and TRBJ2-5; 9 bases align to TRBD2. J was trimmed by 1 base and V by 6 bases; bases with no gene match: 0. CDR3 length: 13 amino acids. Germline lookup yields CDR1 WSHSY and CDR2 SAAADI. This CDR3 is CASRLAGQETQYF. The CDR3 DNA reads TGCGCCAGCAGACTAGCGGGCCAAGAGACCCAGTACTTC.

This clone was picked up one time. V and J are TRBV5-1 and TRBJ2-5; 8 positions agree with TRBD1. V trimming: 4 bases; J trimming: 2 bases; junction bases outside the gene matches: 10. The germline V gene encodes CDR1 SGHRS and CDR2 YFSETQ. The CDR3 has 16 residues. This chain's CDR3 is CASSPYTGGPQETQYF. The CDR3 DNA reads TGCGCCAGCAGCCCGTACACAGGGGGACCACAAGAGACCCAGTACTTC.

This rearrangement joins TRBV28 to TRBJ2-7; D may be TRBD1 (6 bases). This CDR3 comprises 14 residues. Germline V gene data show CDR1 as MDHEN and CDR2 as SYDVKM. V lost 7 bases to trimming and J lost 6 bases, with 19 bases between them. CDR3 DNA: TGTGCCAGCACCACCTCAGGGGTGAACGGCGAGCAGTACTTC. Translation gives CASTTSGVNGEQYF.

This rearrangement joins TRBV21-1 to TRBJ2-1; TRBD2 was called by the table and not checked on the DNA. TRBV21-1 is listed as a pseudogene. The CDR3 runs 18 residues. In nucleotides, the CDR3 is TGTGCCAGCAGCAAGGGACTAGCGGGAGAGAGCAAGAGCAATGAGCAGTTCTTC. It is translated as CASSKGLAGESKSNEQFF.

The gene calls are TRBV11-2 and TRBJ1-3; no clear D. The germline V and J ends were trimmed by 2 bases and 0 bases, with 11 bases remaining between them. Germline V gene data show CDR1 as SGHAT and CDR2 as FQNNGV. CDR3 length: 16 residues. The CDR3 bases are TGTGCCAGCAGCTTACCTCGATCTTCCTCTGGAAACACCATATATTTT. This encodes CASSLPRSSSGNTIYF.

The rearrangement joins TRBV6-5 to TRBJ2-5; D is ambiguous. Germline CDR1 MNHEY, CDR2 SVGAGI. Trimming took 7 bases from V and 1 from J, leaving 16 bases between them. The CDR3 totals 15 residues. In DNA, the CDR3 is TGTGCCAGCACGTCTTTGGCAGGCAGCCAAGAGACCCAGTACTTC. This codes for CASTSLAGSQETQYF.

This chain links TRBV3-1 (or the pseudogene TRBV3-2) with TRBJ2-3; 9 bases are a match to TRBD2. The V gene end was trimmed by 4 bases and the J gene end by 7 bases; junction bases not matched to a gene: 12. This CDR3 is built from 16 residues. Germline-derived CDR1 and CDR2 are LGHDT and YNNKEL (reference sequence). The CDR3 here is CASSPLGSGGPNTQYF. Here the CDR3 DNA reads TGTGCCAGCAGCCCCTTAGGTAGCGGGGGCCCAAATACGCAGTATTTT.

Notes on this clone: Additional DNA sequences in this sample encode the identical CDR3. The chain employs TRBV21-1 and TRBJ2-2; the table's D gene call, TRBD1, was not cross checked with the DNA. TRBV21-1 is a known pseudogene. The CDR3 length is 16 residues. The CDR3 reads CASSQIPHSSCGELFF. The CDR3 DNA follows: TGTGCCAGCAGCCAAATACCCCACAGTAGTTGCGGGGAGCTGTTTTTT.

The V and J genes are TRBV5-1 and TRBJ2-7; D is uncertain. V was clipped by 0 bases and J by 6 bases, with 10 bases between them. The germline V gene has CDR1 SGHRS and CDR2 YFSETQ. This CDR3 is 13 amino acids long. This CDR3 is CASSLADAAEQYF. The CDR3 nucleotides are TGCGCCAGCAGCTTGGCTGATGCAGCCGAGCAGTACTTC. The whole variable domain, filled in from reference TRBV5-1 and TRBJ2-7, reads KAGVTQTPRYLIKTRGQQVTLSCSPISGHRSVSWYQQTPGQGLQFLFEYFSETQRNKGNFPGRFSGRQFSNSRSEMNVSTLELGDSALYLCASSLADAAEQYFGPGTRLTVT.

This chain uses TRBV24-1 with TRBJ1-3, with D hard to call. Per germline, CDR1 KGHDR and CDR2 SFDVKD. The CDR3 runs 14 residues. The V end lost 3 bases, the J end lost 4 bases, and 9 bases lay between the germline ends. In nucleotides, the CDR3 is TGTGCCACCAGTGATCCCGCTGCCGGAAACACCATATATTTT. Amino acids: CATSDPAAGNTIYF.